The T cell receptor beta chain under discussion was sequenced for a study of shared clonotypes between healthy human individuals. Germline CDR1 reads MNHNS; CDR2 reads SASEGT. The ends were cut back, 6 bases at V and 4 bases at J, with 4 bases in the middle. The CDR3 contains 11 residues. Only in-frame clones appear in the TCRdb table, and some are missing; sequencing was by immunoSEQ multiplex PCR. The sample includes approximately 320,000 clones, approximately 79% of them seen just once. This clone was seen ten or more times. This specimen includes other DNA sequences encoding the same CDR3. The sample comprised memory CD4+ T cells sorted from blood. Subset: CD45RA-negative fraction. The chain joins TRBV6-1 to TRBJ1-5; no clear D gene. The receptor comes from a man aged 30 to 39 in good health. The CDR3 coding sequence is TGTGCCAGCAGCGAAAATCAGCCCCAGCATTTT. Encoded protein: CASSENQPQHF.